There are a few counts of the clone carrying this TCR beta chain. Its antigen is as yet unknown. The sample belongs to a study of TIL therapy for anti-PD-1-resistant metastatic lung cancer. The study's findings and limits: After infusion, TIL clonotypes partly replaced peripheral T cells and declined over months.

Time point meaning: pre-treatment sample, taken before nivolumab and TIL therapy. The libraries were made with immunoSEQ v3. Libraries were prepared by immunoSEQ multiplex PCR; TCRdb keeps only in-frame clonotypes and omits some of them. The sample includes just under 60,000 clones, about two thirds of them seen just once. Sequenced here: blood, sampled at baseline. The clonotype originates from a person aged 25-85 years with non-small cell lung cancer.

The CDR3 is CASSLDRPYEQYF. The CDR3 region has the DNA TGTGCCAGCAGCTTAGACAGACCCTACGAGCAGTACTTC. The V call is TRBV11-1, the J call TRBJ2-7; D is uncertain. The CDR3 consists of 13 residues. Per germline, CDR1 SGHAT and CDR2 FQDESV (reference sequence). The V end lost 1 base, the J end lost 2 bases, and 6 bases lay between the germline ends.